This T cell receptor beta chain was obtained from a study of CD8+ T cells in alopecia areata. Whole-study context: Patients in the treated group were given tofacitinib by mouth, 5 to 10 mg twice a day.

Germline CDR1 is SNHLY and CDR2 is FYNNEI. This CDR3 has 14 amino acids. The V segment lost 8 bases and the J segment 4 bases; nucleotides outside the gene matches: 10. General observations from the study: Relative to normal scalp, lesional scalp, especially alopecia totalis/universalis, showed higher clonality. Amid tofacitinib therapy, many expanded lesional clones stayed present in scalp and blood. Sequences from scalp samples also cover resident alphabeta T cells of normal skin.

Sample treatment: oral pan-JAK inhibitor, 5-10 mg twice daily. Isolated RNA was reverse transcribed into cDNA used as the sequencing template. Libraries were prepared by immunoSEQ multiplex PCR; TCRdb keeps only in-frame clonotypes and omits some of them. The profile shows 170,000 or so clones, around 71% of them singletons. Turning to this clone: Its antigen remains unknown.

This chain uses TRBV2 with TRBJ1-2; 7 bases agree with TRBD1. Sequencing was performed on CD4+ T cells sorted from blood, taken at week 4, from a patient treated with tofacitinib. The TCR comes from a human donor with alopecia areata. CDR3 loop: CASYTGAWLYGYTF. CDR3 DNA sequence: TGTGCCAGCTACACAGGGGCATGGCTCTATGGCTACACCTTC.